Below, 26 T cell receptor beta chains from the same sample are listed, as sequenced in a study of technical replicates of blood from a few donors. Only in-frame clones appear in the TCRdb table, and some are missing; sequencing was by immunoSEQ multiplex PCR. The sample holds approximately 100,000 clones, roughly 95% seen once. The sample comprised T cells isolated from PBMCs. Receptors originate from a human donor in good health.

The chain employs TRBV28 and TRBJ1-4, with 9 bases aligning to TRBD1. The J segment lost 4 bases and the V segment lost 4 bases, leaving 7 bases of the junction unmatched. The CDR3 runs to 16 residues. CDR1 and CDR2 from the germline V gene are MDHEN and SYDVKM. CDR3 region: CASSSPGTGINEKLFF. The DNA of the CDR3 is TGTGCCAGCAGTTCACCCGGGACAGGGATTAATGAAAAACTGTTTTTT.

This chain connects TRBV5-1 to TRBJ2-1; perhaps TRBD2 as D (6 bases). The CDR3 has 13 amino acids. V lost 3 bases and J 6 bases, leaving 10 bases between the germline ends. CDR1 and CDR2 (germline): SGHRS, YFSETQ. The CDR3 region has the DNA TGCGCCAGCAGCTCCCGGAGGGTCAATGAGCAGTTCTTC. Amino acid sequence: CASSSRRVNEQFF.

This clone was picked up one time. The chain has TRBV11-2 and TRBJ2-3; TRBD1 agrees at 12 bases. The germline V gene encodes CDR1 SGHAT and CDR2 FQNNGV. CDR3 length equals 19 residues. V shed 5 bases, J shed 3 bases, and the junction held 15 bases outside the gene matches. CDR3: CASSTGTGGRTAKTDTQYF. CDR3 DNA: TGTGCCAGCAGCACCGGGACAGGGGGCCGGACGGCGAAAACAGATACGCAGTATTTT.

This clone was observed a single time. CDR3 nucleotide sequence: TGTGCCAGCAGCAGGGTTGGCTACACCTTC. It translates to CASSRVGYTF. The chain employs TRBV6-6 and TRBJ1-2, with a tentative D call TRBD1 (5 bases). CDR3 size: 10 residues. The V and J ends lost 6 bases and 7 bases respectively, with 6 bases between them. CDR1 is MNHNY and CDR2 is SVGAGI in the germline V gene (reference sequence).

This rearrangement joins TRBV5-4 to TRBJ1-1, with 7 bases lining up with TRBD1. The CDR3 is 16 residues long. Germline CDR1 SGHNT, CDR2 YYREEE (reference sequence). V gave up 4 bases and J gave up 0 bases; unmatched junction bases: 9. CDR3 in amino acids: CASSTNYRGLNTEAFF. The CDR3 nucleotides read TGTGCCAGCAGCACAAATTACAGGGGTCTGAACACTGAAGCTTTCTTT.

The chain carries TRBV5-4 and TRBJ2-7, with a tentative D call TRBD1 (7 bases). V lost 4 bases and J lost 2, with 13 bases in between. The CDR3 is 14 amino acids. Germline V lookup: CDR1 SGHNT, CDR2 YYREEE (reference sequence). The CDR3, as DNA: TGTGCCAGCAGCAAGGACAGGAGGGCCTACGAGCAGTACTTC. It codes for CASSKDRRAYEQYF.

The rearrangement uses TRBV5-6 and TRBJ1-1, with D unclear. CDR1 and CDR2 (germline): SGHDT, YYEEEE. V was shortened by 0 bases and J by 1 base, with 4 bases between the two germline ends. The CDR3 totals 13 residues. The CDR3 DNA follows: TGTGCCAGCAGCTTGGCACAGAACACTGAAGCTTTCTTT. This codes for CASSLAQNTEAFF.

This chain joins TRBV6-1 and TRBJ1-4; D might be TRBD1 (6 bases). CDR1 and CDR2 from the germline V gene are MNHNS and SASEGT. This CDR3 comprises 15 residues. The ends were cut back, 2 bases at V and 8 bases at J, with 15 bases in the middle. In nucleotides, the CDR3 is TGTGCCAGCAGTGAAAAGGGGGGGATAGGAGAAAAACTGTTTTTT. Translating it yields CASSEKGGIGEKLFF.

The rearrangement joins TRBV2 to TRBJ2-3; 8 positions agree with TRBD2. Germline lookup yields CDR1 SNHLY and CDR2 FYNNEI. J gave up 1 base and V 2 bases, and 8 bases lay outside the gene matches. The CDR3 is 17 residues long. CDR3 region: CASSEMGLGLGTDTQYF. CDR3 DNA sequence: TGTGCCAGCAGTGAAATGGGACTAGGTTTGGGCACAGATACGCAGTATTTT. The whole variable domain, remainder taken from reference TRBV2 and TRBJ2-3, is EPEVTQTPSHQVTQMGQEVILRCVPISNHLYFYWYRQILGQKVEFLVSFYNNEISEKSEIFDDQFSVERPDGSNFTLKIRSTKLEDSAMYFCASSEMGLGLGTDTQYFGPGTRLTVL.

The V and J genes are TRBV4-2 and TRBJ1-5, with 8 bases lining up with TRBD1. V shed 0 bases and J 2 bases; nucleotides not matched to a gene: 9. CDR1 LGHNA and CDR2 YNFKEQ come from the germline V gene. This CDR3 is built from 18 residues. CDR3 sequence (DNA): TGTGCCAGCAGCCAAGAACCCTCCCAGGGGGCTCGCAATCAGCCCCAGCATTTT. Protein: CASSQEPSQGARNQPQHF.

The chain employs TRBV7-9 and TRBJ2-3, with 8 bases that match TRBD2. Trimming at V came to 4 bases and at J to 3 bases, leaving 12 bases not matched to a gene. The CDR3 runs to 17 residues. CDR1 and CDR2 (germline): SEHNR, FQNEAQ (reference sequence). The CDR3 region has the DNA TGTGCCAGCAGCTCTTCTCCGGGGGGGAGTCGAACAGATACGCAGTATTTT. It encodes CASSSSPGGSRTDTQYF.

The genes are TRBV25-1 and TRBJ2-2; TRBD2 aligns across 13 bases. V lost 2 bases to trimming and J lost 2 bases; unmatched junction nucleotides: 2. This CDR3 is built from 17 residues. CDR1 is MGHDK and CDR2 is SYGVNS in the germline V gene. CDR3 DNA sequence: TGTGCCAGCAGTGAAACTAGCGGGGGGGCCAACACCGGGGAGCTGTTTTTT. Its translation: CASSETSGGANTGELFF.

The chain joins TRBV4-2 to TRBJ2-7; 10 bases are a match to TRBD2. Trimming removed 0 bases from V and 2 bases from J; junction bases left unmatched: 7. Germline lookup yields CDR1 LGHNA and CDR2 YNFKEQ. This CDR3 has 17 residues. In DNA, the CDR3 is TGTGCCAGCAGCCAAGATGGGCTAGCGGGAGCCGCCTACGAGCAGTACTTC. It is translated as CASSQDGLAGAAYEQYF.

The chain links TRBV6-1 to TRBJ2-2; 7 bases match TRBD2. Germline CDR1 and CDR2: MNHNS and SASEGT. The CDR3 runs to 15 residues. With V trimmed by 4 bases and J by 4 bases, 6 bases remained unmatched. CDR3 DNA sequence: TGTGCCAGCAGTGGGGGGGGGACGGGCACCGGGGAGCTGTTTTTT. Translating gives CASSGGGTGTGELFF.

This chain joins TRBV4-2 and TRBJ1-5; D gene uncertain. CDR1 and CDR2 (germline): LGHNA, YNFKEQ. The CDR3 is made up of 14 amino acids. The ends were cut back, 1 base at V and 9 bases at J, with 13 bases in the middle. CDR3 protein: CASSQAGGEGPQHF. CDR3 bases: TGTGCCAGCAGCCAAGCAGGTGGGGAGGGGCCCCAGCATTTT.

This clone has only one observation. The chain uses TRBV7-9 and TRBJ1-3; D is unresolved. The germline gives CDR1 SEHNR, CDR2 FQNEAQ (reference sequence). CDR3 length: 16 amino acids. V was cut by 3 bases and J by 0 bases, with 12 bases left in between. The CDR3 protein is CASSFLAASSGNTIYF. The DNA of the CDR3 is TGTGCCAGCAGCTTTCTCGCGGCCTCCTCTGGAAACACCATATATTTT.

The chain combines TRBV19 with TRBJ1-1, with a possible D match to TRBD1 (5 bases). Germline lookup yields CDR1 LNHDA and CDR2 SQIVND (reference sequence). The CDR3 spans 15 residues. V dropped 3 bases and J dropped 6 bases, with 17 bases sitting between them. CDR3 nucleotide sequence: TGTGCCAGTAGTATCACGGGACTACAGATTTCTGAAGCTTTCTTT. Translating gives CASSITGLQISEAFF.

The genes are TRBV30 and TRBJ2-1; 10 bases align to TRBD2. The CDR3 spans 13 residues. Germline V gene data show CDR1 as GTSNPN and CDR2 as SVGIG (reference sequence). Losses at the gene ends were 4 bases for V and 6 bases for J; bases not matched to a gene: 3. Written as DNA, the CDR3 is TGTGCCTGGACTGAGCGGGGGGGCAATGAGCAGTTCTTC. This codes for CAWTERGGNEQFF.

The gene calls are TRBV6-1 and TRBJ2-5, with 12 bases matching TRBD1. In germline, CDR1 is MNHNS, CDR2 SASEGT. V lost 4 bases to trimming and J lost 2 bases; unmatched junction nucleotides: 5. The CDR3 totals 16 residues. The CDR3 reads CASSVPGQGAQETQYF. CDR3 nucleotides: TGTGCCAGCAGTGTACCGGGACAGGGGGCACAAGAGACCCAGTACTTC.

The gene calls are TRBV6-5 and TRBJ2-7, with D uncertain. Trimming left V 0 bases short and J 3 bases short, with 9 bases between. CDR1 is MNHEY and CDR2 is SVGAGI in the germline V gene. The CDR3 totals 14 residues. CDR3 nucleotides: TGTGCCAGCAGTTACTCACTTAACAGCTACGAGCAGTACTTC. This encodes CASSYSLNSYEQYF.

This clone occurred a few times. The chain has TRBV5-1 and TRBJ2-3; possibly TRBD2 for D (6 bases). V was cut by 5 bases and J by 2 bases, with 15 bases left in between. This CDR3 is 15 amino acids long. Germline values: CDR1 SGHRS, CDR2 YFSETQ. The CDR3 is CASSSDGGTTDTQYF. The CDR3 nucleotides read TGCGCCAGCAGTTCTGACGGGGGAACCACAGATACGCAGTATTTT.

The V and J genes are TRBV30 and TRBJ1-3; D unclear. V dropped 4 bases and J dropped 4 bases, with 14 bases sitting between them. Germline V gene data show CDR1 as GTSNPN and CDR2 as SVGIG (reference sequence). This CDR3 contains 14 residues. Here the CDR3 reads CAWITNSLGNTIYF. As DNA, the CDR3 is TGTGCCTGGATTACGAACAGCTTAGGAAACACCATATATTTT.

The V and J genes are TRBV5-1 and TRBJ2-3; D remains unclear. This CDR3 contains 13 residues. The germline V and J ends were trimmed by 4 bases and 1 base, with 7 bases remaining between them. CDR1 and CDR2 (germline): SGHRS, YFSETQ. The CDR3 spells CASSITGTDTQYF. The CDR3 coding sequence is TGCGCCAGCAGCATCACGGGCACAGATACGCAGTATTTT.

CDR3 in DNA: TGTGCCAGCTCACTGGAGCCGGGGGACGAGCAGTACTTC. Protein sequence: CASSLEPGDEQYF. V is TRBV18 and J is TRBJ2-7, with D tentatively TRBD2 (6 bases). V lost 4 bases, J lost 5 bases, and 12 bases lay in between. The CDR3 spans 13 residues. In germline, CDR1 is KGHSH, CDR2 LQKENI.

CDR3 bases: TGTGCCAGTAGTATAGTTCACAGGGGGACAACTAATGAAAAACTGTTTTTT. This codes for CASSIVHRGTTNEKLFF. The rearrangement joins TRBV19 to TRBJ1-4; TRBD1 agrees at 8 bases. CDR1 and CDR2 (germline): LNHDA, SQIVND (reference sequence). V trimming: 1 base; J trimming: 0 bases; junction bases outside the gene matches: 4. CDR3 length: 17 amino acids.

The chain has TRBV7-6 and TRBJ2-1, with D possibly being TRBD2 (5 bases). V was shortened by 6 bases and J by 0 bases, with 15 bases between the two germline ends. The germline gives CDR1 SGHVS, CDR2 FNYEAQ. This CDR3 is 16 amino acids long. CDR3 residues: CASSFARGDSYNEQFF. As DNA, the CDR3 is TGTGCCAGCAGTTTCGCACGGGGTGACTCCTACAATGAGCAGTTCTTC.